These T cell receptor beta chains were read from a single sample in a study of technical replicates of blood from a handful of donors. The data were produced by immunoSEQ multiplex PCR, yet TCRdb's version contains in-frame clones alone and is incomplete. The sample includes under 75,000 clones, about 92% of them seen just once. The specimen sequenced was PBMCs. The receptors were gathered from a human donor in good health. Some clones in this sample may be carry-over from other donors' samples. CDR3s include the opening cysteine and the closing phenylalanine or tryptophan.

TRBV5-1	CASSWTSGSDEQYF
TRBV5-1	CASSLGGGVKETQYF
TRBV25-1	CASSVRQGQETQYF
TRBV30	CAWSLGTGGQPQHF
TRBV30	CAWSSREEQYF
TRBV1	CTSSQDAPHTDTQYF
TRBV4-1	CASSQGFLLAGGPTDTQYF
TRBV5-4	CASRYRVGTGELFF
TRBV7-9	CASSSTGNQPQHF
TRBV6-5	CASSTRQGVTEAFF
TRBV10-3	CAIRAGTGSYEQYF
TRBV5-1	CASSRTGATGELFF
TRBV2	CASRESGIYSNQPQHF
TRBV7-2	CASSLVFVSGRALGEQFF
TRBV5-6	CASSLWGSGYGYTF
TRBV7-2	CASSLVAGHLYEQYF
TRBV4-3	CASSQGLAVYTGELFF
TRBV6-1	CASSSRDSRIYEQYF